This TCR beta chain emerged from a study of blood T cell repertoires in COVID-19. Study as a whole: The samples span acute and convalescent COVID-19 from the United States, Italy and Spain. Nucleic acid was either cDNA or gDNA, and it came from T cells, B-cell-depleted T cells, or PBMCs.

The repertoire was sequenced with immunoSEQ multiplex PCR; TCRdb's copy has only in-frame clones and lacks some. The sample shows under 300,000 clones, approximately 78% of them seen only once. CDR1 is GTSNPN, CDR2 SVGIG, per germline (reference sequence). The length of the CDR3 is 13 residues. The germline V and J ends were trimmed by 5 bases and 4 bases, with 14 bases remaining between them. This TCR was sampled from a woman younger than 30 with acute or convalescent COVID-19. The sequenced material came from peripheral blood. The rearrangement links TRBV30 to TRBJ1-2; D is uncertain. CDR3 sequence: CAWGPRSSYGYTF. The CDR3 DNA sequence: TGTGCCTGGGGCCCCAGATCCTCCTATGGCTACACCTTC.